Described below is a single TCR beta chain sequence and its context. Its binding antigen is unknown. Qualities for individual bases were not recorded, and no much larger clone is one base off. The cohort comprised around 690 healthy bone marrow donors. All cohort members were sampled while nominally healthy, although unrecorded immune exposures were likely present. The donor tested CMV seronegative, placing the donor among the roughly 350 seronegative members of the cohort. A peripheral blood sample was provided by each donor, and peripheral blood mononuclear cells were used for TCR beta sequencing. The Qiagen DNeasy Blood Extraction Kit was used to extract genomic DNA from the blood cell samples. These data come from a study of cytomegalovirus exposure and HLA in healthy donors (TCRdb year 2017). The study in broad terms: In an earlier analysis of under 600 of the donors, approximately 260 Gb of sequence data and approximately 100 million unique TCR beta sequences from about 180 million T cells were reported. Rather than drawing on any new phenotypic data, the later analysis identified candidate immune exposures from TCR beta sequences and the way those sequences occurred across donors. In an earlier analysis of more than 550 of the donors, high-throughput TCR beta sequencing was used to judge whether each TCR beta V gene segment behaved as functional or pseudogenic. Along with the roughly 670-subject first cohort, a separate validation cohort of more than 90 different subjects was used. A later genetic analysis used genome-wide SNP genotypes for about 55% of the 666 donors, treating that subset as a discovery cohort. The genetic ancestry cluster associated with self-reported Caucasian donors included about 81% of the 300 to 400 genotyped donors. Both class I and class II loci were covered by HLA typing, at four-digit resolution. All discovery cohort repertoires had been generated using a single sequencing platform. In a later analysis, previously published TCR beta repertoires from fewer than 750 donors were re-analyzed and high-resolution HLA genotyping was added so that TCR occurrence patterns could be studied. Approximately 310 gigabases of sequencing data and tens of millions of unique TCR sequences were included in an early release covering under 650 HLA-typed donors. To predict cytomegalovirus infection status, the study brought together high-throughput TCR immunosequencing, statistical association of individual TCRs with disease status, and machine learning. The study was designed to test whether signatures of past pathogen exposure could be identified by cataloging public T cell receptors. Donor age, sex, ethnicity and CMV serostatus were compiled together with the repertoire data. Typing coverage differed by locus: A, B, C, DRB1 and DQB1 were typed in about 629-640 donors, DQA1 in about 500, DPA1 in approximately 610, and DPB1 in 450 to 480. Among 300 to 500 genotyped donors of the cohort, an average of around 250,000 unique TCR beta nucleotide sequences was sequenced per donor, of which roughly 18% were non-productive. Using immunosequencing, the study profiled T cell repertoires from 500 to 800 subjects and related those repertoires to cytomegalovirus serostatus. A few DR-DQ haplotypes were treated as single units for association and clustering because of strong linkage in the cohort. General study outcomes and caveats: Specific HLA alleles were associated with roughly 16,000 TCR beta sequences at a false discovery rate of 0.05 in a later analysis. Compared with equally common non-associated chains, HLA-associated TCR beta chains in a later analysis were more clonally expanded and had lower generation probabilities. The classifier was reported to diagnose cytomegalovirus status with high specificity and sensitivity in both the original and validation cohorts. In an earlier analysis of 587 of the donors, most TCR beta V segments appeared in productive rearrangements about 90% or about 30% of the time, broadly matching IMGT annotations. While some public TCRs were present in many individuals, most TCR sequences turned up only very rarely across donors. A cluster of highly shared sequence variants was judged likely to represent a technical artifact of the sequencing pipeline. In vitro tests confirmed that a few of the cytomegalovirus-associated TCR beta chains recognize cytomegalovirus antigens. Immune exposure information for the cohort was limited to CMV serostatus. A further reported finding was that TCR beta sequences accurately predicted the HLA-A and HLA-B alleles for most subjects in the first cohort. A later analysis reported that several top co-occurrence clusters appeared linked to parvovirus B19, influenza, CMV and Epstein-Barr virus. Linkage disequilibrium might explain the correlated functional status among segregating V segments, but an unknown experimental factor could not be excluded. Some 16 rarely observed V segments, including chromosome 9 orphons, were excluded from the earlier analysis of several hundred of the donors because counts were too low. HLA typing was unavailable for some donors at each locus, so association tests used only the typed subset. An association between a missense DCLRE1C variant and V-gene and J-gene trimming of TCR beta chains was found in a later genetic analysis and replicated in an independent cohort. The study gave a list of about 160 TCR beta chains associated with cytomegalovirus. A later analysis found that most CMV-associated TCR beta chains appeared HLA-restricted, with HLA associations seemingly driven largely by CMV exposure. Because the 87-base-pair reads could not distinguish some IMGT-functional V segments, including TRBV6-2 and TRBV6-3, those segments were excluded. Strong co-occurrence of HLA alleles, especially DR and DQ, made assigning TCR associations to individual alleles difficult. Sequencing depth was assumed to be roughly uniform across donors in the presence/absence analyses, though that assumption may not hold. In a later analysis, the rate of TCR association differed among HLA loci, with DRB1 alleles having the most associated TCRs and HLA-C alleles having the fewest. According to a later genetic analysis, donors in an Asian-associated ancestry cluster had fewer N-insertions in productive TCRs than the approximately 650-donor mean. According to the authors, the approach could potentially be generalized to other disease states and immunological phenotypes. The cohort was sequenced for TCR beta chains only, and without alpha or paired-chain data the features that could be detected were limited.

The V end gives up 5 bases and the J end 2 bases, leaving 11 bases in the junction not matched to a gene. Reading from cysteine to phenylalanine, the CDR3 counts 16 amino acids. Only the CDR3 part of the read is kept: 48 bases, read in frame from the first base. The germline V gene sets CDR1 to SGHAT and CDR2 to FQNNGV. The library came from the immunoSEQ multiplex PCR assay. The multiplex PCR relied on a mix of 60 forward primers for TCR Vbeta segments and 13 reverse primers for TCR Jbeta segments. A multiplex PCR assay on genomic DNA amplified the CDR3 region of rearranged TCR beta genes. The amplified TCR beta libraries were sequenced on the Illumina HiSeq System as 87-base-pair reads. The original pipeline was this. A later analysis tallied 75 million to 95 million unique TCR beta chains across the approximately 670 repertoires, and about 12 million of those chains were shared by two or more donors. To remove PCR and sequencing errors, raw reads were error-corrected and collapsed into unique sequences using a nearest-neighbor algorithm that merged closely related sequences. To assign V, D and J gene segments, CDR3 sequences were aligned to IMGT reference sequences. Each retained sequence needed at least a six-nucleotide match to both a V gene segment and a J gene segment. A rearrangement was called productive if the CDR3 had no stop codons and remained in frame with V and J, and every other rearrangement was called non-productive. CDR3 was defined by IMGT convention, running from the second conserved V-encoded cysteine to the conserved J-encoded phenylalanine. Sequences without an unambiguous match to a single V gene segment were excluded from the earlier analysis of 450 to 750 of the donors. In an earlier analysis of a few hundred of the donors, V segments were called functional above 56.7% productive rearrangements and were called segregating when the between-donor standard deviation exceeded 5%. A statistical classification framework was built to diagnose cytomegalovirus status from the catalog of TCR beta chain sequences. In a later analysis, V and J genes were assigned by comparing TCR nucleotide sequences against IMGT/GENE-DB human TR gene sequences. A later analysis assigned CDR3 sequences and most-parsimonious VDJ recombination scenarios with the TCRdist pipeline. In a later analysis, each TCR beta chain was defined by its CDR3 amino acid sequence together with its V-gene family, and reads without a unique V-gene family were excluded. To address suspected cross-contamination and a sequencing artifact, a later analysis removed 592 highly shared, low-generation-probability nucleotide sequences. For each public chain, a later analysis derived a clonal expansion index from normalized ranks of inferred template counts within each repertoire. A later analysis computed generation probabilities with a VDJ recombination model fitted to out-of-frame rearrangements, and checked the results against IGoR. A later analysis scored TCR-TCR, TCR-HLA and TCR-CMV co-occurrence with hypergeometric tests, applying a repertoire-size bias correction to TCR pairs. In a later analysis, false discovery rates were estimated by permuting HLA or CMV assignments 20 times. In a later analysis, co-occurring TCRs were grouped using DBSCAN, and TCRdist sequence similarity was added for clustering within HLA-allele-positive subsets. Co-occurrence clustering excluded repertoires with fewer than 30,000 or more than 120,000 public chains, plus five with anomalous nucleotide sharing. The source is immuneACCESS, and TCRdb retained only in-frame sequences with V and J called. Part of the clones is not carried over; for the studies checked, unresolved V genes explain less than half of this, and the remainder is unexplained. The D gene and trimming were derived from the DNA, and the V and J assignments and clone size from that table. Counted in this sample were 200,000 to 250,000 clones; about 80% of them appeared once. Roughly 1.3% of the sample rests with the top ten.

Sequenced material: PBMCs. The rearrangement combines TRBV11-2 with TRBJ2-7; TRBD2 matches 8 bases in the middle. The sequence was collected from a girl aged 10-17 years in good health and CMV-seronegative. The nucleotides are TGTGCCAGCAGCGTATCCTCATTAGCGGGAACCTACGAGCAGTACTTC. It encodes CASSVSSLAGTYEQYF.